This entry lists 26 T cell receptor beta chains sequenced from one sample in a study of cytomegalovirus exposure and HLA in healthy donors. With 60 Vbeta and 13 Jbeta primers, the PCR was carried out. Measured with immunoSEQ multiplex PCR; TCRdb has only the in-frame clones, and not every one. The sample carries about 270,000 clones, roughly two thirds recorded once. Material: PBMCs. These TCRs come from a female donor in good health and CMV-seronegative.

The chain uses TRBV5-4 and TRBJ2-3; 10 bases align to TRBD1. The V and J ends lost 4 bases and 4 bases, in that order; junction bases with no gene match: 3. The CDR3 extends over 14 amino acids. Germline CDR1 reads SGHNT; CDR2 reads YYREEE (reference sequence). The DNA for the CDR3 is TGTGCCAGCAGCCTAGGACAGGGGGCAGATACGCAGTATTTT. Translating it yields CASSLGQGADTQYF.

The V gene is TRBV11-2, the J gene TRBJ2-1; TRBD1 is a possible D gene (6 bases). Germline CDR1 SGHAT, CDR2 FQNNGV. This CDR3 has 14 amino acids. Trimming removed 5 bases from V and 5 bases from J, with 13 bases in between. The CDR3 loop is CASSPAGVHNEQFF. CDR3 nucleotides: TGTGCCAGCAGCCCGGCAGGGGTACACAATGAGCAGTTCTTC.

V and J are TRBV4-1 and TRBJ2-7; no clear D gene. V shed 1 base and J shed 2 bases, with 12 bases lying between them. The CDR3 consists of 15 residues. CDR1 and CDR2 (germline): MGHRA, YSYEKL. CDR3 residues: CASSQGFGTTYEQYF. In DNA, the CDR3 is TGCGCCAGCAGCCAAGGGTTTGGCACTACCTACGAGCAGTACTTC.

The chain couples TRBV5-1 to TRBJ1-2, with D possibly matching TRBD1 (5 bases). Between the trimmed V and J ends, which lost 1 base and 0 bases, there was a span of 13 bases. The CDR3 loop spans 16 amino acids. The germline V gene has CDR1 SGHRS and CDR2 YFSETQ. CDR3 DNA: TGCGCCAGCAGCTTGAGACAGCCTACGGCTAACTATGGCTACACCTTC. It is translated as CASSLRQPTANYGYTF.

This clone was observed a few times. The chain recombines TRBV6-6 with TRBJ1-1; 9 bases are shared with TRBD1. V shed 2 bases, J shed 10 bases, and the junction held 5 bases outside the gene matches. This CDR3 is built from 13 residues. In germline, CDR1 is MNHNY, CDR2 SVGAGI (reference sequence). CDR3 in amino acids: CASSYQKGQGAFF. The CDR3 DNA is TGTGCCAGCAGTTACCAAAAGGGACAGGGAGCTTTCTTT.

In DNA form, the CDR3 reads TGTGCCAGTAGTATTGGCTGGAGCACAGATACGCAGTATTTT. Translated, it gives CASSIGWSTDTQYF. V usage is TRBV19 and J usage is TRBJ2-3; D not resolved. Between the trimmed V and J ends, which lost 3 bases and 0 bases, there was a span of 7 bases. The CDR3 is made up of 14 amino acids. CDR1 and CDR2 from the germline V gene are LNHDA and SQIVND (reference sequence). Based on the CDR3 plus reference TRBV19 and TRBJ2-3, the full variable domain is DGGITQSPKYLFRKEGQNVTLSCEQNLNHDAMYWYRQDPGQGLRLIYYSQIVNDFQKGDIAEGYSVSREKKESFPLTVTSAQKNPTAFYLCASSIGWSTDTQYFGPGTRLTVL.

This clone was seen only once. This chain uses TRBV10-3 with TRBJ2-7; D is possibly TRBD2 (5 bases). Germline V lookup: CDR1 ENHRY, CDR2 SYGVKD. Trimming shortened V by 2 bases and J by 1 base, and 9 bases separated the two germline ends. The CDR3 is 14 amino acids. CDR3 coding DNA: TGTGCCATCAGTGAGGATCGGGGTTCCTACGAGCAGTACTTC. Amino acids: CAISEDRGSYEQYF.

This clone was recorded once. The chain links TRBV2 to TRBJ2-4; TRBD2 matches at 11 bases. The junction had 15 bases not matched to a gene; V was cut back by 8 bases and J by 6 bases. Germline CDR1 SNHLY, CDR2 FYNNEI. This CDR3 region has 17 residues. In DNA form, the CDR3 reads TGTGCCAGCCTCTCCCGGCTAGCGGGAGGTTTCGGAAACATTCAGTACTTC. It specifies CASLSRLAGGFGNIQYF.

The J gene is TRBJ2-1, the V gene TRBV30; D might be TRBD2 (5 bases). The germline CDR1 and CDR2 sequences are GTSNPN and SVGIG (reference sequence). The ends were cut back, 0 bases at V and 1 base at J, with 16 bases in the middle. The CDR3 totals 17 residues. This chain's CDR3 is CAWSVSLTGRSYNEQFF. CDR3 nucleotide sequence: TGTGCCTGGAGTGTAAGTCTGACGGGAAGATCCTACAATGAGCAGTTCTTC.

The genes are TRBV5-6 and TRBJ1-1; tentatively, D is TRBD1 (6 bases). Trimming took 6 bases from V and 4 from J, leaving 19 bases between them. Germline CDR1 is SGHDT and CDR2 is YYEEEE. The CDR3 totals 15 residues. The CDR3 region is CASTEVPAGVTEAFF. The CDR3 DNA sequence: TGTGCCAGCACCGAGGTTCCCGCAGGGGTCACTGAAGCTTTCTTT.

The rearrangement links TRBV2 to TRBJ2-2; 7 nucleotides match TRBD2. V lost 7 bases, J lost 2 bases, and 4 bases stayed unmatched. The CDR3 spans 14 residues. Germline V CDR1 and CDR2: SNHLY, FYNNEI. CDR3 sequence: CASKLAKNTGELFF. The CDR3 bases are TGTGCCAGCAAACTAGCGAAAAACACCGGGGAGCTGTTTTTT.

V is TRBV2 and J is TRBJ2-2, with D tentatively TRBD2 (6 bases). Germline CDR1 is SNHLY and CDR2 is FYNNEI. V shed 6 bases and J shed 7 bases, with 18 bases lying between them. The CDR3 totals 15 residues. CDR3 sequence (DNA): TGTGCCAGCAGCCAACCCGGGAGCCGGGGCGGGGAGCTGTTTTTT. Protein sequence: CASSQPGSRGGELFF.

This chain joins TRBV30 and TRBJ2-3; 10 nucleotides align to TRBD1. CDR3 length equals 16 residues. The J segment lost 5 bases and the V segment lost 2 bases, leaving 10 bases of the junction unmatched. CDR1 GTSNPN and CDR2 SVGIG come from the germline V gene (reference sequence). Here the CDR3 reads CAWSWPTGGAGDTQYF. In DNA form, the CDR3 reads TGTGCCTGGAGTTGGCCGACAGGGGGCGCGGGAGATACGCAGTATTTT.

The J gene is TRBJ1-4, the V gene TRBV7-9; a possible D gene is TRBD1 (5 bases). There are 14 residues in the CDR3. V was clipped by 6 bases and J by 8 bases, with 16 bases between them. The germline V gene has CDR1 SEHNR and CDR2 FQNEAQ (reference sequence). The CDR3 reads CASSRDSENEKLFF. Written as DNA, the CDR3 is TGTGCCAGCAGTCGGGACTCCGAGAACGAAAAACTGTTTTTT.

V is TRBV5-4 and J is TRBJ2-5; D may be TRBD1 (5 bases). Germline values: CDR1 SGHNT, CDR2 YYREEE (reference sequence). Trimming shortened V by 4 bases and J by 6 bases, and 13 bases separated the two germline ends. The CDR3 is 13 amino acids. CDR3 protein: CASSLQAEKTQYF. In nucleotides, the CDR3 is TGTGCCAGCAGCCTACAGGCGGAGAAGACCCAGTACTTC.

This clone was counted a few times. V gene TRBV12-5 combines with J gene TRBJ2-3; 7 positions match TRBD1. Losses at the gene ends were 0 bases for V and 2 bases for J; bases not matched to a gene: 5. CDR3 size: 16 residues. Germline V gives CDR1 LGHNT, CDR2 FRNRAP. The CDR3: CASGLVRQGFTDTQYF. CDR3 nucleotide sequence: TGTGCTAGTGGTTTGGTTAGACAGGGATTCACAGATACGCAGTATTTT. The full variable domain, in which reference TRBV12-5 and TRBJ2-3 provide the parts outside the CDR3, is DARVTQTPRHKVTEMGQEVTMRCQPILGHNTVFWYRQTMMQGLELLAYFRNRAPLDDSGMPKDRFSAEMPDATLATLKIQPSEPRDSAVYFCASGLVRQGFTDTQYFGPGTRLTVL.

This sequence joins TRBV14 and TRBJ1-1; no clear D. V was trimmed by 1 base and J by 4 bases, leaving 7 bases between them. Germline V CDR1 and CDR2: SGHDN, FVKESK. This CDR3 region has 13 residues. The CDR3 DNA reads TGTGCCAGCAGCCAAGGATCCGGCACTGAAGCTTTCTTT. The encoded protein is CASSQGSGTEAFF.

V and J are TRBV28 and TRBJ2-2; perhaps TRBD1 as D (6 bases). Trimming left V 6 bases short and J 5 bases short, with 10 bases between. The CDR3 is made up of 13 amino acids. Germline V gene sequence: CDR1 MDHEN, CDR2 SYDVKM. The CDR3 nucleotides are TGTGCCAGCAGCGGGACAAGAACCGGGGAGCTGTTTTTT. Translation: CASSGTRTGELFF.

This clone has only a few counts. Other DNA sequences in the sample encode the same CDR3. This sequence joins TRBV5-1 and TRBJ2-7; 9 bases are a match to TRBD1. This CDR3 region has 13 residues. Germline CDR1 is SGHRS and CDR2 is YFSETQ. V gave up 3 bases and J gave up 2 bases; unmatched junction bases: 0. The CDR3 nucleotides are TGCGCCAGCAGCTGGGACAGGGCCTACGAGCAGTACTTC. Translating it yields CASSWDRAYEQYF. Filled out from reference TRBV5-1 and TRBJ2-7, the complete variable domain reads KAGVTQTPRYLIKTRGQQVTLSCSPISGHRSVSWYQQTPGQGLQFLFEYFSETQRNKGNFPGRFSGRQFSNSRSEMNVSTLELGDSALYLCASSWDRAYEQYFGPGTRLTVT.

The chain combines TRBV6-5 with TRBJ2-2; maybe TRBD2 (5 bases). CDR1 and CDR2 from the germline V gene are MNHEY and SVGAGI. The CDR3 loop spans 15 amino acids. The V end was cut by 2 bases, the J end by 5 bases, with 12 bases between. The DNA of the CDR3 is TGTGCCAGCAGTTACATGGGAGAACGGACCGGGGAGCTGTTTTTT. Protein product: CASSYMGERTGELFF.

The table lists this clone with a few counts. The CDR3 is CASSKPGQGAYEQYF. CDR3 sequence (DNA): TGTGCCAGCAGCAAACCGGGACAGGGGGCTTACGAGCAGTACTTC. This rearrangement joins TRBV27 to TRBJ2-7; 12 positions match TRBD1. The CDR3 has 15 amino acids. CDR1 and CDR2 (germline): MNHEY, SMNVEV (reference sequence). Germline trimming cut 6 bases from V and 4 bases from J; bases unmatched to any gene: 7.

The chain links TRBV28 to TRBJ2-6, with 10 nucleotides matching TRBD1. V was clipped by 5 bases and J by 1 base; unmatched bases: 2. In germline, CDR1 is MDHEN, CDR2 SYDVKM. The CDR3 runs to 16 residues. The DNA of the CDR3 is TGTGCCAGCAGTAGACAGGGGGCTTCTGGGGCCAACGTCCTGACTTTC. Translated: CASSRQGASGANVLTF.

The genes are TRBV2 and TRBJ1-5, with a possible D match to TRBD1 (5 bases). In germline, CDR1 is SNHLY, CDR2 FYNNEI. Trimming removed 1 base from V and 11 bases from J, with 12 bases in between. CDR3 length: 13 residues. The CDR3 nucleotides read TGTGCCAGCAGTGAAGTTAAGGGGAGGACCCAGCATTTT. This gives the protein CASSEVKGRTQHF.

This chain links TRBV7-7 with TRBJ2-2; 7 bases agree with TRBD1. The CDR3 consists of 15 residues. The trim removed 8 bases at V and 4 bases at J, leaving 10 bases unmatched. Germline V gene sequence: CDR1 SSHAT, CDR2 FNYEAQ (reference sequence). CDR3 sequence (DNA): TGTGCCAGCGACACAAAGGGGGCGATCACCGGGGAGCTGTTTTTT. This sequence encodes CASDTKGAITGELFF.

CDR3 loop: CASWDSRGNEKLFF. The DNA for the CDR3 is TGTGCCAGCTGGGACAGCCGGGGAAATGAAAAACTGTTTTTT. The chain combines TRBV28 with TRBJ1-4; 7 bases are a match to TRBD1. Germline V gene data show CDR1 as MDHEN and CDR2 as SYDVKM. V shed 8 bases and J 5 bases; nucleotides not matched to a gene: 8. CDR3 length: 14 amino acids.

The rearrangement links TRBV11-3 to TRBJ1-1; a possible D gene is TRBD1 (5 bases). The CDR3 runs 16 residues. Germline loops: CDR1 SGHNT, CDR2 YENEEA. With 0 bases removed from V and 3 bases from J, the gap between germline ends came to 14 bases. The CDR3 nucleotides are TGTGCCAGCAGCTTAGATCGTCCAGGGTTGTACACTGAAGCTTTCTTT. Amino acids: CASSLDRPGLYTEAFF.